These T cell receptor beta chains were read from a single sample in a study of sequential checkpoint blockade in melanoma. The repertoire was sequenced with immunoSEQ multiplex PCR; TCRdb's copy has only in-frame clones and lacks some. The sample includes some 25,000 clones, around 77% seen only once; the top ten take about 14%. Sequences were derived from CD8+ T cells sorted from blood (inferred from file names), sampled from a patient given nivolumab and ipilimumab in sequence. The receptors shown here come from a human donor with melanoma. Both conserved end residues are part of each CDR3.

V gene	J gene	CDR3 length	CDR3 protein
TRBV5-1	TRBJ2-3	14	CASSLDWTSGEQYF
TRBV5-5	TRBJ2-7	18	CASSSPSNMAGSPYEQYF
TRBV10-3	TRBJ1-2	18	CAISESNLLAGLNYGYTF
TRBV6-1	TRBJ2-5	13	CASSLIAEETQYF
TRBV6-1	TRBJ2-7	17	CASSEATRGGGPYEQYF
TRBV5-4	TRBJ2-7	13	CASSAQGSYEQYF
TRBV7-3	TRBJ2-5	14	CASSPTGVGETQYF
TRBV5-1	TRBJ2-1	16	CASSSRTGGPNNEQFF
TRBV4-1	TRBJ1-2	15	CASSQDAEGKGGYTF
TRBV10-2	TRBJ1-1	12	CASSTGTGDAFF
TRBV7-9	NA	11	CASSSSNEQYF
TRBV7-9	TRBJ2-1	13	CAVEGGVKNEQFF
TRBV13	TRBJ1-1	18	CASSSPRDRRKMNTEAFF
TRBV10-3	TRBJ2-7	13	CAITAGFSYEQYF
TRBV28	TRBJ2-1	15	CASSSWRGMLNEQFF
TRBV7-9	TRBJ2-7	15	CASSLSSGARDEQYF
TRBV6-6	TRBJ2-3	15	CASSSGGGNTDTQYF
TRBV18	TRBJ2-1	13	CASSPDRNNEQFF
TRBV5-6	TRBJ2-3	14	CASSRQASTDTQYF
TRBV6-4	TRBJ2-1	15	CASSDSALANVPQFF
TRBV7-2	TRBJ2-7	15	CASSLGTGGAYEQYF
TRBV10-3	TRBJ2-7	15	CAISDTDRSLYEQYF
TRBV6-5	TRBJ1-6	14	CASSYSGSNSPLHF
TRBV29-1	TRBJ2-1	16	CSLVPGQGTSYNEQFF
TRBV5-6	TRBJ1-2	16	CASSRSLDRGLDGYTF
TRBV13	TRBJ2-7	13	CASSLMGEGEQYF
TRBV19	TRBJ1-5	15	CASSIGGAVNQPQHF
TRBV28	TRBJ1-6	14	CASNIRGRYSPLHF
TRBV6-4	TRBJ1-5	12	CARGGSNQPQHF
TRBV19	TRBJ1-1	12	CASNRVGAEAFF
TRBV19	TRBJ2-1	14	CASSIYGGDNEQFF
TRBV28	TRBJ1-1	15	CASSPGTGLVTEAFF
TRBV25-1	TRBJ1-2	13	CASSRQGDYGYTF
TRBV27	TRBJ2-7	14	CASSLTGHSYEQYF
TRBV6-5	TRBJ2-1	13	CASSFDSYNEQFF
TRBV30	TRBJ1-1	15	CAWSARQGLNTEAFF
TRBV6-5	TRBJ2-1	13	CASSDGRANEQFF
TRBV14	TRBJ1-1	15	CASSQPTGLNTEAFF
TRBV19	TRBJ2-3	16	CASSIGQGLSTDTQYF
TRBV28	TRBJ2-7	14	CASSSGGAGYEQYF
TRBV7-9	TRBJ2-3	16	CASSQDASGGFDTQYF
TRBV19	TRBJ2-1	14	CASSPGGGYNEQFF
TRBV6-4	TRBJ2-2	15	CASSHSGVNTGELFF